These 18 T cell receptor beta chains share one sample of origin, sequenced in a study of T cells in Graves' hyperthyroidism and ophthalmopathy. Researchers took RNA transcripts and amplified the TCR beta CDR3 regions from them. First-round RT-PCR of the TCR CDR3 relied on the HTBI primer set. TCRdb processed the multiplex PCR reads anew with MiXCR; each CDR3 protein has one entry. The sample includes roughly 200,000 distinct CDR3 sequences, about a sixth of them seen just once. Sequences were obtained from blood. Receptors originate from a man between 40 and 49 years old with Graves' hyperthyroidism.

This clonotype was detected many times. The chain links TRBV9 to TRBJ2-1; D remains ambiguous. This CDR3 comprises 11 residues. Germline-derived CDR1 and CDR2 are SGDLS and YYNGEE. The V and J ends lost 4 bases and 6 bases respectively, with 5 bases between them. The CDR3 DNA sequence: TGTGCCAGCAGCCAGAGCAATGAGCAGTTCTTC. This translates into CASSQSNEQFF.

This clonotype was detected ten times or more. The chain links TRBV5-1 to TRBJ2-3; 9 nucleotides line up with TRBD2. In germline, CDR1 is SGHRS, CDR2 YFSETQ. This CDR3 has 17 residues. V lost 0 bases to trimming and J lost 0 bases; unmatched junction nucleotides: 5. The DNA for the CDR3 is TGCGCCAGCAGCTTGGAGGCAGCGGGGGGAAGCACAGATACGCAGTATTTT. It specifies CASSLEAAGGSTDTQYF.

This clonotype was seen many times. V is TRBV6-2 or TRBV6-3 and J is TRBJ1-5; D uncertain. V lost 8 bases, J lost 6 bases, and 8 bases lay in between. Germline lookup yields CDR1 MNHEY and CDR2 SVGEGT. The CDR3 has 11 amino acids. The CDR3 DNA reads as TGTGCCAGCGGGTTAGGTCAGCCCCAGCATTTT. It encodes CASGLGQPQHF.

Many counts were recorded for this clonotype. The rearrangement links TRBV29-1 to TRBJ2-5; D unclear. Germline CDR1 and CDR2: SQVTM and ANQGSEA. Trimming stripped 4 bases from V and 2 bases from J, with 5 bases between. This CDR3 has 11 amino acids. CDR3 region: CSVVPQETQYF. The CDR3 nucleotides read TGCAGCGTTGTCCCTCAAGAGACCCAGTACTTC.

Ten or more counts support this clonotype. The V gene is TRBV28, the J gene TRBJ1-4; TRBD1 agrees at 8 bases. Germline V gene sequence: CDR1 MDHEN, CDR2 SYDVKM. CDR3 length: 17 amino acids. Germline trimming cut 5 bases from V and 0 bases from J; bases unmatched to any gene: 8. CDR3 in amino acids: CASSGTRDRTTNEKLFF. CDR3 sequence (DNA): TGTGCCAGCAGTGGAACCCGGGACAGGACAACTAATGAAAAACTGTTTTTT.

This clonotype was seen at least ten times. The chain employs TRBV6-1 and TRBJ1-1, with a tentative D call TRBD1 (5 bases). Germline V lookup: CDR1 MNHNS, CDR2 SASEGT. This CDR3 contains 15 residues. Trimming cost V 8 bases and J 1 base, with 17 bases left between them. The DNA of the CDR3 is TGTGCCAGCTCACCTCAGGGTTTCGGGAACACTGAAGCTTTCTTT. Residues: CASSPQGFGNTEAFF.

This clonotype was counted at least ten times. The chain uses TRBV5-1 and TRBJ2-7, with 9 bases matching TRBD1. The length of the CDR3 is 14 residues. Trimming cost V 0 bases and J 5 bases; bases outside gene matches: 3. Germline lookup yields CDR1 SGHRS and CDR2 YFSETQ. The CDR3 DNA is TGCGCCAGCAGCTTGGGACAGGGGGTCGACGAGCAGTACTTC. As protein: CASSLGQGVDEQYF. The full variable domain, its missing parts supplied by reference TRBV5-1 and TRBJ2-7, is KAGVTQTPRYLIKTRGQQVTLSCSPISGHRSVSWYQQTPGQGLQFLFEYFSETQRNKGNFPGRFSGRQFSNSRSEMNVSTLELGDSALYLCASSLGQGVDEQYFGPGTRLTVT.

Ten or more counts support this clonotype. J is TRBJ2-1 and V is TRBV20-1; TRBD2 might be the D (5 bases). The V and J ends lost 6 bases and 7 bases respectively, with 10 bases between them. Germline CDR1 reads DFQATT; CDR2 reads SNEGSKA (reference sequence). The CDR3 consists of 11 residues. The CDR3 DNA reads as TGCAGTGCCCTGGACTGGAATGAGCAGTTCTTC. Translation: CSALDWNEQFF.

This clonotype was counted only a few times. This chain uses TRBV6-5 with TRBJ1-1; D unclear. This CDR3 is 10 amino acids long. V was cut by 5 bases and J by 6 bases, with 4 bases left in between. CDR1 and CDR2 from the germline V gene are MNHEY and SVGAGI. The CDR3 loop reads CASSGPEAFF. CDR3 nucleotide sequence: TGTGCCAGCAGTGGTCCTGAAGCTTTCTTT.

This clonotype was detected many times. The chain combines TRBV6-2 or TRBV6-3 with TRBJ1-5; D possibly corresponds to TRBD1 (5 bases). The V gene's germline CDR1 is MNHEY and CDR2 SVGEGT. This CDR3 comprises 13 residues. Trimming took off 6 bases at V and 4 bases at J, with 10 bases between the two ends. CDR3 coding DNA: TGTGCCAGCAGGCCGGGGCAGAATCAGCCCCAGCATTTT. This sequence encodes CASRPGQNQPQHF.

This clonotype was seen repeatedly, ten times or more. The V call is TRBV29-1, the J call TRBJ2-2; D might be TRBD1 (6 bases). Trimming stripped 5 bases from V and 0 bases from J, with 16 bases between. The CDR3 consists of 16 residues. The germline V gene encodes CDR1 SQVTM and CDR2 ANQGSEA. In DNA form, the CDR3 reads TGCAGCGTTCGAGGGCCGGGACATGCGAACACCGGGGAGCTGTTTTTT. Translated: CSVRGPGHANTGELFF.

This clonotype was seen at least ten times. The genes are TRBV20-1 and TRBJ1-3; the D is unclear. The CDR3 is 15 residues long. Trimming removed 7 bases at V and 0 bases at J, with 16 bases between. Germline CDR1 is DFQATT and CDR2 is SNEGSKA (reference sequence). The CDR3 here is CSVRRTWDSGNTIYF. CDR3 DNA sequence: TGCAGTGTGCGGAGAACCTGGGACTCTGGAAACACCATATATTTT.

This clonotype was picked up many times. The V call is TRBV24-1, the J call TRBJ2-5; a weak D match, TRBD2 (7 bases). Germline CDR1 is KGHDR and CDR2 is SFDVKD. V was clipped by 4 bases and J by 0 bases, with 17 bases between them. The CDR3 length is 17 residues. CDR3 sequence (DNA): TGTGCCACCAGTGACCCTCCCGGCGGGGGCCACCAAGAGACCCAGTACTTC. Its protein is CATSDPPGGGHQETQYF.

This clonotype was picked up many times. V gene TRBV11-3 combines with J gene TRBJ2-5, with D unclear. Trimming removed 5 bases at V and 0 bases at J, with 10 bases between. In germline, CDR1 is SGHNT, CDR2 YENEEA. The CDR3 contains 14 residues. The CDR3 sequence is CASSQRRDQETQYF. Written as DNA, the CDR3 is TGTGCCAGCAGCCAACGACGAGACCAAGAGACCCAGTACTTC. The full variable domain, rest sourced from reference TRBV11-3 and TRBJ2-5, is EAGVVQSPRYKIIEKKQPVAFWCNPISGHNTLYWYLQNLGQGPELLIRYENEEAVDDSQLPKDRFSAERLKGVDSTLKIQPAELGDSAVYLCASSQRRDQETQYFGPGTRLLVL.

This clonotype was counted at least ten times. The genes are TRBV5-1 and TRBJ1-1; D is unclear. Trimming pared 2 bases from V and 1 base from J, leaving 9 bases between. The germline V gene has CDR1 SGHRS and CDR2 YFSETQ. The CDR3 sequence is 14 residues long. In nucleotides, the CDR3 is TGCGCCAGCAGCTTATCCAGCGAGAACACTGAAGCTTTCTTT. Its translation is CASSLSSENTEAFF.

V and J are TRBV9 and TRBJ2-3, with 9 positions matching TRBD2. Germline V gene lookup returns CDR1 SGDLS and CDR2 YYNGEE. With V trimmed by 0 bases and J by 2 bases, 1 base remained unmatched. The CDR3 is made up of 15 amino acids. CDR3 sequence reads: CASSVGLAATDTQYF. The DNA of the CDR3 is TGTGCCAGCAGCGTAGGACTAGCGGCCACAGATACGCAGTATTTT. The variable domain in full, completed from reference TRBV9 and TRBJ2-3, reads DSGVTQTPKHLITATGQRVTLRCSPRSGDLSVYWYQQSLDQGLQFLIQYYNGEERAKGNILERFSAQQFPDLHSELNLSSLELGDSALYFCASSVGLAATDTQYFGPGTRLTVL.

The J gene is TRBJ2-7, the V gene TRBV2, with 7 nucleotides matching TRBD2. The V and J ends lost 4 bases and 0 bases, in that order; junction bases with no gene match: 6. The CDR3 sequence is 15 residues long. Germline assignment: CDR1 SNHLY and CDR2 FYNNEI. The CDR3 region is CASSARLALSYEQYF. CDR3 DNA: TGTGCCAGCAGTGCCCGACTAGCCCTCTCCTACGAGCAGTACTTC. Looking up the rest from reference TRBV2 and TRBJ2-7 gives the full variable domain: EPEVTQTPSHQVTQMGQEVILRCVPISNHLYFYWYRQILGQKVEFLVSFYNNEISEKSEIFDDQFSVERPDGSNFTLKIRSTKLEDSAMYFCASSARLALSYEQYFGPGTRLTVT.

This clonotype showed up many times. The chain recombines TRBV28 with TRBJ2-3; unclear D gene. Trimming pared 6 bases from V and 6 bases from J, leaving 7 bases between. The germline V gene has CDR1 MDHEN and CDR2 SYDVKM. The CDR3 contains 11 residues. Here the CDR3 reads CASSLSDTQYF. Here the CDR3 DNA reads TGTGCCAGCAGCTTGTCGGATACGCAGTATTTT.